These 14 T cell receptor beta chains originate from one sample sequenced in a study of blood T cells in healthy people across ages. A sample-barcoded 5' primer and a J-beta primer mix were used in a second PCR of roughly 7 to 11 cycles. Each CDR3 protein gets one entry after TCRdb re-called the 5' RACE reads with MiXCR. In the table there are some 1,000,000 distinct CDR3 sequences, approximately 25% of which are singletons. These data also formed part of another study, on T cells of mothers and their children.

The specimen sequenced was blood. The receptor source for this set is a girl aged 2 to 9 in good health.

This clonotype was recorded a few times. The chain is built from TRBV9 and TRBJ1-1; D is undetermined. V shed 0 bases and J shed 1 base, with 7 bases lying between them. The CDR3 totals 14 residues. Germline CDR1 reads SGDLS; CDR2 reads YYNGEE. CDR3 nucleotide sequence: TGTGCCAGCAGCGTAGGGTTGACGAACACTGAAGCTTTCTTT. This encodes CASSVGLTNTEAFF.

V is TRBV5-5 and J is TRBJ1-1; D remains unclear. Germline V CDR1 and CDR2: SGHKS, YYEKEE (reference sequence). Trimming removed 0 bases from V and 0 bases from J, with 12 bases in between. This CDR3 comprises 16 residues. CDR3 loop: CASSLEITSMNTEAFF. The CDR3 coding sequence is TGTGCCAGCAGCTTGGAGATCACGTCCATGAACACTGAAGCTTTCTTT. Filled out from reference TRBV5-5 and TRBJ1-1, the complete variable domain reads DAGVTQSPTHLIKTRGQQVTLRCSPISGHKSVSWYQQVLGQGPQFIFQYYEKEERGRGNFPDRFSARQFPNYSSELNVNALLLGDSALYLCASSLEITSMNTEAFFGQGTRLTVV.

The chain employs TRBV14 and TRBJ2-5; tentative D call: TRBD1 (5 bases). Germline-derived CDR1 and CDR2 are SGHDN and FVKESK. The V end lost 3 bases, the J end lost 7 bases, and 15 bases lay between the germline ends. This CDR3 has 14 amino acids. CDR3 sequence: CASSHFAGAGTQYF. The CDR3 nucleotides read TGTGCCAGCAGCCATTTTGCTGGGGCAGGGACCCAGTACTTC.

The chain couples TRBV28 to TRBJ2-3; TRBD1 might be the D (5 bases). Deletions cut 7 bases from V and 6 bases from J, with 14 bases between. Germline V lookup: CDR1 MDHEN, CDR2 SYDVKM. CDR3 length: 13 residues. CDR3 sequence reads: CASNRGGADTQYF. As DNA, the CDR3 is TGTGCCAGCAACCGAGGTGGGGCGGATACGCAGTATTTT.

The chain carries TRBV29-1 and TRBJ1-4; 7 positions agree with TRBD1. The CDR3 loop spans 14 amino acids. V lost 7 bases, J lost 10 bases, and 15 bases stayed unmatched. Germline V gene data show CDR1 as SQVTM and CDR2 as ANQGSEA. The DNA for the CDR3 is TGCAGCGCCGAAACCGGGACAGCCTTCAGAAAACTGTTTTTT. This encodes CSAETGTAFRKLFF.

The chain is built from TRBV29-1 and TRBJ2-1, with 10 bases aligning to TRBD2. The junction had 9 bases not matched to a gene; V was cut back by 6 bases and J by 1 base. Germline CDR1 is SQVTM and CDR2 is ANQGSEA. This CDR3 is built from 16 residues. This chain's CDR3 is CSVFGNSGGSYNEQFF. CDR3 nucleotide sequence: TGCAGCGTGTTCGGTAATAGCGGGGGGTCCTACAATGAGCAGTTCTTC.

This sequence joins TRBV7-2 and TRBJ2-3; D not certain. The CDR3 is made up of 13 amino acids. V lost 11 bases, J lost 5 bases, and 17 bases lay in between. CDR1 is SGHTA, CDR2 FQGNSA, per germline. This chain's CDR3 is CAGTPEMVDTQYF. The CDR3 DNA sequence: TGTGCCGGCACCCCTGAGATGGTAGATACGCAGTATTTT.

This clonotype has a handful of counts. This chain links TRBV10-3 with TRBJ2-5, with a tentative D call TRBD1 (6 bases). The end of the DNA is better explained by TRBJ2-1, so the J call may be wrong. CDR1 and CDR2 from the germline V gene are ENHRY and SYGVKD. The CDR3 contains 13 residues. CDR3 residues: CAISESDRNEQFF. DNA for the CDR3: TGTGCCATCAGTGAGTCTGACAGGAATGAGCAGTTCTTC.

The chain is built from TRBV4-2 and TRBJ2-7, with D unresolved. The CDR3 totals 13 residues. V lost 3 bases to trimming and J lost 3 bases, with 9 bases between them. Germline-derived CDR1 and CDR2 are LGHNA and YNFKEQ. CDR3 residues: CASSQESYYEQYF. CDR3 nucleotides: TGTGCCAGCAGCCAGGAATCCTACTACGAGCAGTACTTC.

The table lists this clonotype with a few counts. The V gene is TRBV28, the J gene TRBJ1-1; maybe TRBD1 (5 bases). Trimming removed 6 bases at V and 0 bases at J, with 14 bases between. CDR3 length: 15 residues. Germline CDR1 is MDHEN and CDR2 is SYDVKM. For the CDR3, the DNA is TGTGCCAGCAGCCGAGTGGGGGATATGAACACTGAAGCTTTCTTT. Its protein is CASSRVGDMNTEAFF.

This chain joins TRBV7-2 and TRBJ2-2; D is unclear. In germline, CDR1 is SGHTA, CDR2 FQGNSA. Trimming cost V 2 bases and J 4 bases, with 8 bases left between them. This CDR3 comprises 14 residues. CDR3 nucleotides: TGTGCCAGCAGCTTACTGACCTTCACCGGGGAGCTGTTTTTT. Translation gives CASSLLTFTGELFF.

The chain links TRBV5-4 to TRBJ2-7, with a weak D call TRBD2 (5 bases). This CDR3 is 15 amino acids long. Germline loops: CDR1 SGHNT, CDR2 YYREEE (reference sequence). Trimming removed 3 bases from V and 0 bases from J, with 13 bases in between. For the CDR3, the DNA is TGTGCCAGCAGCTCTAGCCGTACCGGCTCCTACGAGCAGTACTTC. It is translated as CASSSSRTGSYEQYF.

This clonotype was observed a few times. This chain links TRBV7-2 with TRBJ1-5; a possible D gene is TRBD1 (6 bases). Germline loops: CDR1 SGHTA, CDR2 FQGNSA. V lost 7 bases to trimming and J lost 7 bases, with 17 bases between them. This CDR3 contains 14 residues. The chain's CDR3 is CASNRGGGEQPQHF. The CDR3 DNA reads TGTGCCAGCAATAGGGGGGGAGGAGAGCAGCCCCAGCATTTT.

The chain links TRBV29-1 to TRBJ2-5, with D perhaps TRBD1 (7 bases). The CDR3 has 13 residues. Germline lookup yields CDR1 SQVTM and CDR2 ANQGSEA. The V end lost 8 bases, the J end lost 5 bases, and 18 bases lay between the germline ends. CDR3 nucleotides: TGCAGCTTCAAAGAGACAGGGAGGGAGACCCAGTACTTC. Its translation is CSFKETGRETQYF.